This T cell receptor (delta chain) was retrieved from a study of gamma-delta T cells after stem cell transplantation. The table lists this clone with a few counts. A far larger clone is only one base removed, so a read error is likely. Germline lookup yields CDR1 GEAIGNYY and CDR2 EKD. V lost 0 bases to trimming and J lost 8 bases; unmatched junction nucleotides: 13. This CDR3 is built from 16 residues. TCRdb called clones from the RT-PCR reads again using CATT. The data contain roughly 1,500 delta-chain clones, less than 2.5% of them seen just once; the ten biggest clones take up around two thirds. This TCR derives from a human donor. It is not recorded whose cells these are; they may come from a transplant donor. The specimen sequenced was gamma-delta T cells. The rearrangement links TRDV2 to TRDJ1, with TRDD3 identical over 8 bases. The CDR3 loop reads CACDTRGYRPKAKLIF. CDR3 in DNA: TGTGCCTGTGACACCAGGGGATACCGGCCGAAAGCGAAACTCATCTTT.